This T cell receptor (beta chain) was retrieved from a study of control samples from healthy donors and cancer patients. CDR3 size: 12 residues. Germline V gene data show CDR1 as SGHVS and CDR2 as FQNEAQ. After removal of 5 bases from V and 4 bases from J, the junction contained 2 bases not matched to a gene. As for this clone: A single base is all that separates this from a far larger clone, so a read error is likely.

Measured with immunoSEQ multiplex PCR; TCRdb has only the in-frame clones, and not every one. The sample has 170,000 or so clones; about 94% are singletons. The TCR was taken from a woman aged 40 to 50 in good health. Sequenced sample: blood. The rearrangement joins TRBV7-8 to TRBJ2-7, with 7 bases aligning to TRBD2. The CDR3 DNA reads as TGTGCCAGCAGCCCCGGGAGGTACGAGCAGTACTTC. It encodes CASSPGRYEQYF.